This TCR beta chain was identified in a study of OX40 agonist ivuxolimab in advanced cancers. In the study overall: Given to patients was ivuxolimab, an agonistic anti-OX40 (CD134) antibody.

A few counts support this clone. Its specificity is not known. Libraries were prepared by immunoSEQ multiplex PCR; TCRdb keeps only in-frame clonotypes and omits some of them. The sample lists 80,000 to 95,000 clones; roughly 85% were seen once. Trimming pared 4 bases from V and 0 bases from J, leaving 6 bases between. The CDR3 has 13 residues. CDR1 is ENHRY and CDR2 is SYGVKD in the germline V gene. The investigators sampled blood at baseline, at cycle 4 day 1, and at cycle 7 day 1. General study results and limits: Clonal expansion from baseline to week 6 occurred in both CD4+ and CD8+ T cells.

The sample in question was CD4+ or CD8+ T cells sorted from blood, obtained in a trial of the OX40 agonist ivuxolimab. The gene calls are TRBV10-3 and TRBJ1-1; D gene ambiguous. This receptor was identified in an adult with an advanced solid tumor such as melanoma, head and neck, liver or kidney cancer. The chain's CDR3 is CAISVMMNTEAFF. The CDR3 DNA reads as TGTGCCATCAGTGTCATGATGAACACTGAAGCTTTCTTT.